This is a list of T cell receptor beta chains from one sample in a study of T cell repertoires in ileal Crohn's disease. Generated by immunoSEQ multiplex PCR, the TCRdb table keeps only in-frame clones and is missing some. Among more than 50,000 clones listed, 85% to 90% were seen once. The material sequenced was ileal tissue. Receptors originate from an adult with Crohn's disease. The CDR3 runs from the conserved cysteine through the conserved F or W. A D gene is named only where the DNA matches it firmly. Size is omitted from some rows. Given values are once, few, many or a class for expanded clones.

TRBJ1-2	.	once	TRBV25-1	CASSEYKTDGYTF	TGTGCCAGCAGTGAATATAAGACAGATGGCTACACCTTC
TRBJ1-3	.	.	TRBV9	CASSVDTSGNTIYF	TGTGCCAGCAGCGTAGACACCTCTGGAAACACCATATATTTT
TRBJ1-3	.	.	TRBV27	CASSSGTPSSGNTIYF	TGTGCCAGCAGTTCGGGGACACCGAGCTCTGGAAACACCATATATTTT
TRBJ1-4	.	.	TRBV30	CAWKTGGVDEKLFF	TGTGCCTGGAAGACGGGAGGGGTAGATGAAAAACTGTTTTTT
TRBJ1-3	.	.	TRBV28	CASSLNRAGNTIYF	TGTGCCAGCAGTTTAAACAGGGCTGGAAACACCATATATTTT
TRBJ1-1	TRBD1	.	TRBV5-1	CASKTGEKAFF	TGCGCCAGCAAGACAGGGGAGAAAGCTTTCTTT
TRBJ2-2	TRBD2	.	TRBV5-4	CASRKSGTTTGELFF	TGTGCCAGCAGAAAGAGCGGGACCACGACCGGGGAGCTGTTTTTT
TRBJ1-1	.	once	TRBV29-1	CSATAGEAFF	TGCAGCGCCACTGCAGGGGAAGCTTTCTTT
TRBJ1-1	TRBD1	.	TRBV2	CASRDRGHTEAFF	TGTGCCAGCCGGGACAGGGGGCACACTGAAGCTTTCTTT
TRBJ1-6	.	.	TRBV19	CASTTGGWNSPLHF	TGTGCCAGTACCACGGGGGGCTGGAATTCACCCCTCCACTTT
TRBJ2-7	TRBD1	once	TRBV6-5	CASSYVRDSAYEQYF	TGTGCCAGCAGTTACGTCCGGGACAGCGCCTACGAGCAGTACTTC
TRBJ1-2	TRBD1	.	TRBV27	CASRGTGADGVDGYTF	TGTGCCAGCAGAGGGACAGGGGCTGATGGGGTGGATGGCTACACCTTC
TRBJ1-3	.	once	TRBV30	CAWSLRGPRNTIYF	TGTGCCTGGAGTTTAAGGGGTCCGCGAAACACCATATATTTT
TRBJ2-1	.	.	TRBV29-1	CSVSTRQTRSYNEQFF	TGCAGCGTTTCCACGAGACAGACTCGCTCCTACAATGAGCAGTTCTTC
TRBJ2-2	.	medium-sized	TRBV18	CASSPQGSEYSTGELFF	TGTGCCAGCTCACCTCAAGGAAGCGAATATTCCACCGGGGAGCTGTTTTTT
TRBJ2-3	.	.	TRBV5-8	CATQGLAELNTQYF	TGTGCCACCCAGGGTTTAGCTGAGTTAAATACGCAGTATTTT